The sequence of this TCR beta chain was determined in a study of blood T cell repertoires in COVID-19. Across the study: COVID-19 samples from acute and convalescent phases originated in the United States, Italy and Spain.

Participants' own reports of clinical history determined their cohort assignment. Germline loops: CDR1 MNHNS, CDR2 SASEGT. This CDR3 is 13 amino acids long. Between the trimmed V and J ends, which lost 1 base and 3 bases, there was a span of 7 bases. Using immunoSEQ multiplex PCR, the repertoire was profiled, and TCRdb retains in-frame clones only, with some absent. The table records over 300,000 clones, approximately 85% of them present only once. The receptor was isolated from a man under 40 who had recovered from COVID-19. Source material: PBMCs or T cells enriched from blood (not recorded which). The chain couples TRBV6-1 to TRBJ2-7, with D uncertain. The CDR3 sequence: CASSEGRNYEQYF. In DNA form, the CDR3 reads TGTGCCAGCAGTGAAGGCAGAAACTACGAGCAGTACTTC.